This T cell receptor beta chain comes out of a study of T cells in Graves' hyperthyroidism and ophthalmopathy. This clonotype was recorded many times. TCR beta CDR3 sequences were amplified from RNA transcripts. The HTBI primer set was used in a first-round RT-PCR of the TCR CDR3. MiXCR, run by TCRdb on the multiplex PCR reads, gives a single entry per CDR3 protein. Altogether approximately 410,000 distinct CDR3 sequences are present, approximately 13% being singletons, with the ten largest covering approximately 5.3%. Per germline, CDR1 SGHRS and CDR2 YFSETQ. The V gene end was trimmed by 0 bases and the J gene end by 3 bases; junction bases not matched to a gene: 2. CDR3 size: 16 residues.

The chain joins TRBV5-1 to TRBJ2-2; 10 nucleotides line up with TRBD2. The clonotype originates from a young woman with Graves' hyperthyroidism. Material for sequencing was blood. As DNA, the CDR3 is TGCGCCAGCAGCTTGGGCCTAGCGGGAGACACCGGGGAGCTGTTTTTT. It codes for CASSLGLAGDTGELFF.